Below, 11 T cell receptor beta chains from the same sample are listed, as sequenced in a study of resident and recirculating memory T cells in vitiligo. The repertoire was sequenced with immunoSEQ multiplex PCR; TCRdb's copy has only in-frame clones and lacks some. The data show about 76,000 clones, about 92% seen once. Sequenced sample: blood. The source is a male donor with vitiligo.

In DNA, the CDR3 is TGTGCCAGCATCAGGACTGGGCGGGAGGTCGATGAGCAGTTCTTC. It encodes CASIRTGREVDEQFF. The chain is built from TRBV2 and TRBJ2-1, with 8 nucleotides matching TRBD2. This CDR3 is built from 15 residues. Germline lookup yields CDR1 SNHLY and CDR2 FYNNEI. V was clipped by 7 bases and J by 8 bases; unmatched bases: 13.

The chain has TRBV11-1 and TRBJ2-6; 9 nucleotides match TRBD1. The germline CDR1 and CDR2 sequences are SGHAT and FQDESV (reference sequence). J was trimmed by 2 bases and V by 2 bases; bases with no gene match: 4. The CDR3 covers 17 residues. The CDR3 spells CASSLFRDRAGANVLTF. Written as DNA, the CDR3 is TGTGCCAGCAGCTTATTCCGGGACAGGGCTGGGGCCAACGTCCTGACTTTC.

V and J are TRBV5-1 and TRBJ2-7; D may be TRBD1 (6 bases). Trimming stripped 5 bases from V and 7 bases from J, with 13 bases between. Germline-derived CDR1 and CDR2 are SGHRS and YFSETQ. The CDR3 contains 12 residues. The CDR3 nucleotides are TGCGCCAGCAGACCGGACAGTTCGGAGCAGTACTTC. Translation gives CASRPDSSEQYF.

The chain joins TRBV10-3 to TRBJ2-3; 8 bases match TRBD2. Germline loops: CDR1 ENHRY, CDR2 SYGVKD. V gave up 2 bases and J gave up 0 bases; unmatched junction bases: 7. The CDR3 contains 17 residues. The CDR3 loop reads CAISERYSGTSTDTQYF. CDR3 nucleotide sequence: TGTGCCATCAGTGAGAGGTATAGCGGGACTAGCACAGATACGCAGTATTTT.

The gene calls are TRBV5-4 and TRBJ1-5; 9 positions match TRBD1. The CDR3 spans 15 residues. The germline CDR1 and CDR2 sequences are SGHNT and YYREEE (reference sequence). V shed 5 bases, J shed 6 bases, and the junction held 9 bases outside the gene matches. The CDR3 coding sequence is TGTGCCAGCAGTTCCACAGGGGGCCGGATTCAGCCCCAGCATTTT. Its protein product is CASSSTGGRIQPQHF.

This chain uses TRBV7-9 with TRBJ1-1; D gene unclear. Trimming left V 5 bases short and J 5 bases short, with 18 bases between. Germline V CDR1 and CDR2: SEHNR, FQNEAQ (reference sequence). This CDR3 spans 15 amino acids. The CDR3 sequence: CASSPWRGSETEAFF. The CDR3 DNA reads TGTGCCAGCAGCCCTTGGCGGGGTTCGGAGACTGAAGCTTTCTTT. The whole variable domain, filled in from reference TRBV7-9 and TRBJ1-1, reads DTGVSQNPRHKITKRGQNVTFRCDPISEHNRLYWYRQTLGQGPEFLTYFQNEAQLEKSRLLSDRFSAERPKGSFSTLEIQRTEQGDSAMYLCASSPWRGSETEAFFGQGTRLTVV.

The genes are TRBV10-1 and TRBJ2-2; D is possibly TRBD1 (5 bases). Looked up from germline, CDR1 is WNHNN and CDR2 is SYGVQD (reference sequence). V lost 4 bases and J lost 4, with 7 bases in between. The CDR3 extends over 13 amino acids. The CDR3 reads CASSGQITGELFF. The CDR3 nucleotides are TGCGCCAGCAGTGGACAGATCACCGGGGAGCTGTTTTTT.

The chain recombines TRBV7-9 with TRBJ2-1; TRBD2 is a possible D gene (5 bases). V was cut by 5 bases and J by 8 bases, with 22 bases left in between. This CDR3 has 16 residues. The germline V gene encodes CDR1 SEHNR and CDR2 FQNEAQ (reference sequence). This CDR3 reads CASSNPLAPRGDEQFF. CDR3 nucleotides: TGTGCCAGCAGCAATCCTCTAGCCCCTAGAGGTGATGAGCAGTTCTTC.

The rearrangement links TRBV5-1 to TRBJ2-1; 11 positions agree with TRBD2. Germline-derived CDR1 and CDR2 are SGHRS and YFSETQ. V gave up 2 bases and J gave up 8 bases; unmatched junction bases: 6. The CDR3 has 15 amino acids. The CDR3 reads CASSLGSGRVHEQFF. CDR3 in DNA: TGCGCCAGCAGCTTAGGTAGCGGGAGGGTCCATGAGCAGTTCTTC.

The chain has TRBV28 and TRBJ2-7; 7 bases are a match to TRBD2. V was pared by 2 bases and J by 4 bases, with 5 bases of the junction left unmatched. The germline CDR1 and CDR2 sequences are MDHEN and SYDVKM. The CDR3 runs to 14 residues. The CDR3 sequence is CASSLGGEKYEQYF. The CDR3, as DNA: TGTGCCAGCAGTTTAGGGGGGGAAAAGTACGAGCAGTACTTC.

The rearrangement joins TRBV30 to TRBJ1-1; 8 bases agree with TRBD1. This CDR3 contains 15 residues. Germline loops: CDR1 GTSNPN, CDR2 SVGIG (reference sequence). Trimming removed 4 bases from V and 2 bases from J; junction bases left unmatched: 9. The CDR3 DNA follows: TGTGCCTGGAATTCGGCGGGACAGGTAAACACTGAAGCTTTCTTT. This gives the protein CAWNSAGQVNTEAFF.